This TCR beta chain comes out of a study of blood T cell repertoires in COVID-19. Across the study: Sites across the United States, Italy and Spain contributed samples from acute and convalescent COVID-19. T cells, B-cell-depleted T cells, or PBMCs provided the cDNA or gDNA that served as material.

Per the authors' pipeline: It was from reference gene primer amplification that nucleated cell counts were estimated. TCRdb's copy holds only in-frame clones and misses some; the assay was immunoSEQ multiplex PCR. V, J and clone size are taken as reported in that table, and D and trimming were inferred from the DNA itself. The table lists about 230,000 clones, over 65% of them singletons. The clonotype comes from a woman between 65 and 79 years old with active or convalescent COVID-19. The sequencing input was peripheral blood.

The CDR3 reads CASSPQANYGYTF. The CDR3 DNA follows: TGTGCCAGTAGTCCACAGGCTAACTATGGCTACACCTTC. The chain has TRBV19 and TRBJ1-2; TRBD1 might be the D (5 bases). V was cut by 5 bases and J by 0 bases, with 7 bases left in between. Germline CDR1 is LNHDA and CDR2 is SQIVND (reference sequence). The CDR3 has 13 amino acids.